This T cell receptor beta chain was captured by sequencing in a study of blood T cell repertoires in COVID-19. Whole-study context: The analysed material was cDNA or gDNA that came from T cells, B-cell-depleted T cells, or PBMCs.

J gave up 0 bases and V 1 base, and 6 bases lay outside the gene matches. CDR1 MGHRA and CDR2 YSYEKL come from the germline V gene. This CDR3 region has 17 residues. Assay used: immunoSEQ multiplex PCR; TCRdb lists only in-frame clones, some missing. Of about 140,000 clones in the sample, roughly four fifths were seen once. Input material: peripheral blood. The receptor comes from a human donor in a cohort sampled during active COVID-19. This chain joins TRBV4-1 and TRBJ2-1; TRBD1 agrees at 7 bases. The CDR3 DNA reads TGCGCCAGCAGCCAAGTCCAGGGGGTCAGCTCCTACAATGAGCAGTTCTTC. This encodes CASSQVQGVSSYNEQFF.